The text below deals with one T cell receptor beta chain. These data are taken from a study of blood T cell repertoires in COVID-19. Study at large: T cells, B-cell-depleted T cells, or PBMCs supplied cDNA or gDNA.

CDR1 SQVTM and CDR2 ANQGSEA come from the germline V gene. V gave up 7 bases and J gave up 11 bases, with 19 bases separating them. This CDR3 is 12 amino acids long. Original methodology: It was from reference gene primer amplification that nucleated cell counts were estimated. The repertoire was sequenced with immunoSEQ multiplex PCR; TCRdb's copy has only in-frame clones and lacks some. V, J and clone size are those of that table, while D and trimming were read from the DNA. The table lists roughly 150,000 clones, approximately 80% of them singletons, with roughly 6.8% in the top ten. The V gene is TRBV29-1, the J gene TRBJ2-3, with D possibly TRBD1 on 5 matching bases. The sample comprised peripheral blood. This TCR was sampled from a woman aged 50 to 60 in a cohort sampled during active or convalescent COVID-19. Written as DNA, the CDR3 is TGCAGCGCCCCGCAAGGGGCAGGATGGCAGTATTTT. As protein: CSAPQGAGWQYF.